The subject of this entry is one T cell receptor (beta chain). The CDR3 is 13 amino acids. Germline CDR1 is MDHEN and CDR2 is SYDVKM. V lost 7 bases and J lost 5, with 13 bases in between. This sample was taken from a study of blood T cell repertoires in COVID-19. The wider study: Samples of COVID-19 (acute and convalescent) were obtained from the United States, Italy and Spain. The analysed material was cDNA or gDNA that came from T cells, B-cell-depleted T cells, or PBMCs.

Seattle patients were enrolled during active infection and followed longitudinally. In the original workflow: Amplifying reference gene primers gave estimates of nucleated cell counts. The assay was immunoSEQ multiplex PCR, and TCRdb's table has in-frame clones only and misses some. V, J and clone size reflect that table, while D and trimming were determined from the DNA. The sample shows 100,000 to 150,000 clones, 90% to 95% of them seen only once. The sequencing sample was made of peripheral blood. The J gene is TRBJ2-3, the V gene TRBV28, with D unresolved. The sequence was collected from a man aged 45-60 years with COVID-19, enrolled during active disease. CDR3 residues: CASKGDLGDTQYF. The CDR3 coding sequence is TGTGCCAGCAAAGGTGACCTAGGAGATACGCAGTATTTT. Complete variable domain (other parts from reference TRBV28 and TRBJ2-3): DVKVTQSSRYLVKRTGEKVFLECVQDMDHENMFWYRQDPGLGLRLIYFSYDVKMKEKGDIPEGYSVSREKKERFSLILESASTNQTSMYLCASKGDLGDTQYFGPGTRLTVL.